This T cell receptor beta chain originates from a study of identical twins. Notes on the study in general: Twin-shared out-of-frame alpha sequences showed excess low generation probability. Partly confounded zero-insertion analyses could result from invariant MAIT and iNKT cells. Cord blood beta clonotypes that were abundant carried fewer insertions, and memory repertoires showed no such trend.

Using its own MiXCR run on the 5' RACE reads, TCRdb lists one record per CDR3 protein. The table lists some 710,000 distinct CDR3 sequences, over 5% of them singletons. Many counts were recorded for this clonotype. Its antigen is not known. V shed 3 bases, J shed 6 bases, and the junction held 1 base outside the gene matches. The CDR3 runs 14 residues. The germline gives CDR1 ENHRY, CDR2 SYGVKD. This TCR was recovered from a man younger than 35 in good health. V is TRBV10-3 and J is TRBJ2-7; 14 bases match TRBD2. The specimen was naive T cells sorted from blood. The CDR3 spells CAISEGTSGSEQYF. The DNA of the CDR3 is TGTGCCATCAGTGAAGGGACTAGCGGGAGCGAGCAGTACTTC.